The clone carrying this T cell receptor (beta chain) came up many times. Its specificity is not known. This record belongs to a study of T cells in Graves' hyperthyroidism and ophthalmopathy. Amplified regions were TCR beta CDR3 sequences from RNA transcripts. An initial round of RT-PCR targeting the TCR CDR3 relied on the HTBI primer set. A single record per CDR3 protein comes from TCRdb applying MiXCR to the multiplex PCR reads. The sample consists of approximately 600,000 distinct CDR3 sequences, 14% of them appearing once. In making diagnoses, clinical symptoms, serum thyroxine and TRAb, thyroid ultrasound and orbital computed tomography were all used. General study findings and limits: It was a median approximately six months before onset that the model predicted ophthalmopathy. Blood also contained most expanded thyroid clonotypes above 0.001.

V gave up 2 bases and J gave up 2 bases, with 9 bases separating them. The CDR3 runs to 14 residues. From germline, CDR1 is SGHTA and CDR2 FQGTGA. This TCR was recovered from a young woman with Graves' ophthalmopathy. The chain carries TRBV7-3 and TRBJ2-5, with D perhaps matching TRBD1 or TRBD2 (5 bases each). Specimen: blood. The CDR3 DNA reads as TGTGCCAGCAGCTTAGGGGGTCTGCAAGAGACCCAGTACTTC. Its protein product is CASSLGGLQETQYF.